Following are 31 T cell receptor beta chains from one sample sequenced in a study of identical twins. Each CDR3 protein is one row after TCRdb ran MiXCR on the 5' RACE reads. Of around 250,000 distinct CDR3 sequences in the sample, 5.5% to 8% were seen once. A further study also used this sample, focusing on yellow fever vaccine responses in identical twins.

The sample consisted of memory (CD45RO+) T cells sorted from blood. Every receptor here comes from a woman aged 18-29 years in good health.

The table lists this clonotype with a few counts. The rearrangement joins TRBV2 to TRBJ2-7, with D perhaps TRBD2 (5 bases). This CDR3 is built from 13 residues. Per the germline V gene, CDR1 is SNHLY and CDR2 is FYNNEI. The germline V and J ends were trimmed by 4 bases and 1 base, with 8 bases remaining between them. The CDR3: CASSVTGSYEQYV. The CDR3 nucleotides are TGTGCCAGCAGTGTAACGGGATCCTACGAGCAGTACGTC.

The rearrangement links TRBV3-1 to TRBJ2-1, with 10 nucleotides matching TRBD2. The V gene's germline CDR1 is LGHDT and CDR2 YNNKEL (reference sequence). The CDR3 runs to 18 residues. The J segment lost 3 bases and the V segment lost 4 bases, leaving 12 bases of the junction unmatched. CDR3 DNA sequence: TGTGCCAGCAGCCCTCGGGGCAGCGGGAGGGACTACTACAATGAGCAGTTCTTC. It yields the protein CASSPRGSGRDYYNEQFF.

This clonotype has ten or more counts. The rearrangement links TRBV7-8 to TRBJ2-1; perhaps TRBD2 as D (7 bases). CDR3 length: 16 amino acids. The ends were cut back, 3 bases at V and 2 bases at J, with 14 bases in the middle. The germline gives CDR1 SGHVS, CDR2 FQNEAQ. The chain's CDR3 is CASSFPGGTTYNEQFF. DNA for the CDR3: TGTGCCAGCAGCTTCCCGGGGGGCACTACCTACAATGAGCAGTTCTTC.

This clonotype was recorded a few times. The chain uses TRBV5-1 and TRBJ2-7; 8 nucleotides match TRBD2. The germline gives CDR1 SGHRS, CDR2 YFSETQ. The junction had 5 bases not matched to a gene; V was cut back by 0 bases and J by 3 bases. The CDR3 is made up of 15 amino acids. The CDR3 region has the DNA TGCGCCAGCAGCTTGGGTACTAGCGGAGGCTACGAGCAGTACTTC. It yields the protein CASSLGTSGGYEQYF.

This clonotype was seen ten or more times. The V call is TRBV12-3 or TRBV12-4, the J call TRBJ1-5; TRBD1 matches 7 bases. The V and J ends lost 6 bases and 11 bases, in that order; junction bases with no gene match: 10. This CDR3 is built from 13 residues. The CDR3 reads CASSIAQGGAQHF. CDR3 DNA sequence: TGTGCCAGCAGCATCGCCCAGGGGGGGGCCCAGCATTTT.

This clonotype was observed a few times. The CDR3 region is CASSSASTEKLFF. The CDR3 DNA follows: TGTGCCAGCAGCTCCGCAAGTACTGAAAAACTGTTTTTT. This chain joins TRBV7-9 and TRBJ1-4, with D uncertain. The V end lost 4 bases, the J end lost 7 bases, and 10 bases lay between the germline ends. The germline V gene encodes CDR1 SEHNR and CDR2 FQNEAQ (reference sequence). The CDR3 has 13 amino acids.

A single count supports this clonotype. A read error may produce the germline difference seen at one junction end. The chain joins TRBV20-1 to TRBJ2-2; 7 bases agree with TRBD1. Germline CDR1 reads DFQATT; CDR2 reads SNEGSKA (reference sequence). There are 16 residues in the CDR3. CDR3 coding DNA: TGCTGTGCTAGAGATCCTCGGAAGGGGGCCGTCGGGGAGCTGTTTTTT. Amino acid sequence: CCARDPRKGAVGELFF.

This clonotype was seen only a few times. The rearrangement links TRBV10-2 to TRBJ2-3, with D perhaps matching TRBD2 (7 bases). This CDR3 is 15 amino acids long. Trimming removed 5 bases at V and 4 bases at J, with 16 bases between. The germline V gene has CDR1 WSHSY and CDR2 SAAADI. The chain's CDR3 is CASSLRGAGADTQYF. The CDR3 DNA follows: TGCGCCAGCAGTCTCCGGGGGGCCGGGGCAGATACGCAGTATTTT.

CDR3 DNA sequence: TGTGCCAGCAGGCCAGGAAGGTGGGGGTCCGGGGAGCTGTTTTTT. Residues: CASRPGRWGSGELFF. V usage is TRBV12-3 or TRBV12-4 and J usage is TRBJ2-2, with D possibly called TRBD1 or TRBD2 (5 bases each). CDR3 size: 15 residues. The V end was cut by 6 bases, the J end by 6 bases, with 17 bases between.

This clonotype was seen repeatedly, ten times or more. This chain joins TRBV12-3 or TRBV12-4 and TRBJ2-4, with a tentative D call TRBD2 (6 bases). V lost 4 bases and J 8 bases, leaving 9 bases between the germline ends. The CDR3 spans 12 residues. CDR3 sequence (DNA): TGTGCCAGCAGTTCTCCGGGAGACATTCAGTACTTC. Amino acids: CASSSPGDIQYF.

This clonotype was seen many times. The V and J genes are TRBV20-1 and TRBJ2-1; D uncertain. This CDR3 contains 13 residues. Germline-derived CDR1 and CDR2 are DFQATT and SNEGSKA (reference sequence). V shed 1 base and J shed 2 bases, with 6 bases lying between them. CDR3 region: CSARGQTYNEQFF. CDR3 in DNA: TGCAGTGCTAGAGGGCAGACCTACAATGAGCAGTTCTTC.

Details on this clonotype: This clone may be a read error of a much larger clone one base away. The chain combines TRBV10-2 with TRBJ2-1; 9 bases are shared with TRBD2. The germline gives CDR1 WSHSY, CDR2 SAAADI. The V segment lost 8 bases and the J segment 7 bases; nucleotides outside the gene matches: 12. The CDR3 is made up of 15 amino acids. The CDR3: CASSRANSGSNEQFF. In nucleotides, the CDR3 is TGCGCCAGCTCCCGGGCGAATAGCGGGAGTAATGAGCAGTTCTTC.

This clonotype was detected ten times or more. The V call is TRBV4-2, the J call TRBJ2-7, with D perhaps matching TRBD2 (5 bases). Germline CDR1 reads LGHNA; CDR2 reads YNFKEQ. The CDR3 runs to 16 residues. V lost 0 bases and J 7 bases, leaving 19 bases between the germline ends. CDR3 nucleotides: TGTGCCAGCAGCCAAGAATGCGGGCCAGAGATCTTTGAGCAGTACGTC. Protein product: CASSQECGPEIFEQYV.

In its sample, this clonotype was seen a few times. This chain links TRBV20-1 with TRBJ2-1; TRBD2 matches at 11 bases. The germline V gene has CDR1 DFQATT and CDR2 SNEGSKA (reference sequence). J lost 7 bases, V lost 5 bases, and 16 bases had no gene match. This CDR3 has 17 residues. The CDR3 sequence is CSAPTTHQLAGVNEQFF. The CDR3, as DNA: TGCAGTGCTCCTACCACACACCAACTAGCGGGGGTAAATGAGCAGTTCTTC.

The chain recombines TRBV15 with TRBJ2-1; D might be TRBD2 (5 bases). With 2 bases removed from V and 6 bases from J, the gap between germline ends came to 17 bases. The CDR3 spans 16 residues. Germline CDR1 is LNHNV and CDR2 is YYDKDF (reference sequence). The CDR3 nucleotides are TGTGCCACCAGCAGATTAACGGGGTTGACTGGCAATGAGCAGTTCTTC. Its protein product is CATSRLTGLTGNEQFF.

There are many counts of this clonotype. CDR3 protein: CASSQDRQGASKLFF. CDR3 nucleotides: TGTGCCAGCAGCCAAGATCGCCAGGGGGCTAGTAAGCTGTTTTTT. V is TRBV4-2 and J is TRBJ2-2; 8 bases line up with TRBD1. The length of the CDR3 is 15 residues. V shed 0 bases, J shed 12 bases, and the junction held 9 bases outside the gene matches. CDR1 is LGHNA and CDR2 is YNFKEQ in the germline V gene.

This rearrangement joins TRBV18 to TRBJ2-7; D uncertain. The length of the CDR3 is 15 residues. With 2 bases removed from V and 3 bases from J, the gap between germline ends came to 14 bases. Germline assignment: CDR1 KGHSH and CDR2 LQKENI. The CDR3 DNA reads TGTGCCAGCTCACCAGGATCGGTAGTCGGCTACGAGCAGTACTTC. Protein product: CASSPGSVVGYEQYF. The full variable domain, completed using reference TRBV18 and TRBJ2-7, is NAGVMQNPRHLVRRRGQEARLRCSPMKGHSHVYWYRQLPEEGLKFMVYLQKENIIDESGMPKERFSAEFPKEGPSILRIQQVVRGDSAAYFCASSPGSVVGYEQYFGPGTRLTVT.

This clonotype showed up many times. The V and J genes are TRBV4-1 and TRBJ1-6; D is unresolved. There are 15 residues in the CDR3. Deletions cut 0 bases from V and 10 bases from J, with 13 bases between. Germline V gene sequence: CDR1 MGHRA, CDR2 YSYEKL. The CDR3 is CASSQERDIGSPLHF. The CDR3 DNA reads as TGCGCCAGCAGCCAAGAGAGGGATATTGGCTCACCCCTCCACTTT.

CDR3 residues: CASMGLAVPPEQFF. The CDR3 bases are TGTGCCAGTATGGGACTAGCGGTCCCCCCTGAGCAGTTCTTC. This chain links TRBV19 with TRBJ2-1; 11 nucleotides align to TRBD2. V was clipped by 7 bases and J by 9 bases; unmatched bases: 8. The CDR3 has 14 amino acids. Germline lookup yields CDR1 LNHDA and CDR2 SQIVND (reference sequence).

This clonotype was found many times. The J gene is TRBJ1-6, the V gene TRBV7-8; the match to TRBD1 covers 7 bases. Germline V gene lookup returns CDR1 SGHVS and CDR2 FQNEAQ. The V gene end was trimmed by 5 bases and the J gene end by 6 bases; junction bases not matched to a gene: 7. This CDR3 has 15 residues. The DNA for the CDR3 is TGTGCCAGCAGCCCCGGACAGGCCCTTAATTCACCCCTCCACTTT. Its translation: CASSPGQALNSPLHF.

This clonotype was picked up a small number of times. The rearrangement links TRBV14 to TRBJ1-3; no clear D. V gave up 4 bases and J gave up 0 bases, with 16 bases separating them. This CDR3 comprises 17 residues. Germline V gives CDR1 SGHDN, CDR2 FVKESK. CDR3 nucleotides: TGTGCCAGCAGCCCCTACTTCCCATCCGACTCTGGAAACACCATATATTTT. This gives the protein CASSPYFPSDSGNTIYF. Drawing the rest from reference TRBV14 and TRBJ1-3, the complete variable domain is EAGVTQFPSHSVIEKGQTVTLRCDPISGHDNLYWYRRVMGKEIKFLLHFVKESKQDESGMPNNRFLAERTGGTYSTLKVQPAELEDSGVYFCASSPYFPSDSGNTIYFGEGSWLTVV.

This clonotype was found many times. This sequence joins TRBV15 and TRBJ2-5; the D gene is possibly TRBD2 (5 bases). This CDR3 region has 14 residues. The V gene lost 0 bases and the J gene lost 7 bases, with 12 bases spanning the gap. Germline lookup yields CDR1 LNHNV and CDR2 YYDKDF (reference sequence). In DNA, the CDR3 is TGTGCCACCAGCAGAGACCTAGCCCGTTCGACCCAGTACTTC. It codes for CATSRDLARSTQYF.

The V and J genes are TRBV6-1 and TRBJ1-1; D uncertain. Trimming cost V 8 bases and J 3 bases, with 4 bases left between them. The CDR3 is made up of 10 amino acids. The V gene's germline CDR1 is MNHNS and CDR2 SASEGT. CDR3 amino acids: CASADTEAFF. In DNA, the CDR3 is TGTGCCAGCGCAGACACTGAAGCTTTCTTT.

There are a few counts of this clonotype. This chain uses TRBV16 with TRBJ1-5; D not resolved. The ends were cut back, 0 bases at V and 3 bases at J, with 9 bases in the middle. This CDR3 is 15 amino acids long. Looked up from germline, CDR1 is KGHSY and CDR2 is FQNENV. This CDR3 is CASSQSFGSNQPQHF. CDR3 coding DNA: TGTGCCAGCAGCCAATCGTTCGGGTCCAATCAGCCCCAGCATTTT.

This clonotype was counted at least ten times. V and J are TRBV20-1 and TRBJ1-2, with D hard to call. This CDR3 comprises 14 residues. The ends were cut back, 0 bases at V and 2 bases at J, with 10 bases in the middle. Germline V gives CDR1 DFQATT, CDR2 SNEGSKA (reference sequence). The CDR3 sequence is CSARDLTANYGYTF. DNA of the CDR3: TGCAGTGCTAGAGATCTAACGGCCAACTATGGCTACACCTTC.

The CDR3 here is CASNSYYGYTF. DNA of the CDR3: TGTGCCAGCAATTCCTACTATGGCTACACCTTC. The rearrangement uses TRBV28 and TRBJ1-2; D call uncertain. This CDR3 contains 11 residues. Trimming shortened V by 7 bases and J by 3 bases, and 6 bases separated the two germline ends. Germline CDR1 reads MDHEN; CDR2 reads SYDVKM.

This clonotype was counted at least ten times. The chain joins TRBV5-1 to TRBJ2-1; TRBD2 matches at 8 bases. This CDR3 comprises 14 residues. Germline values: CDR1 SGHRS, CDR2 YFSETQ. V shed 7 bases and J 4 bases; nucleotides not matched to a gene: 7. In nucleotides, the CDR3 is TGCGCCAGCGGGCAGTCGGGAGGGTACAATGAGCAGTTCTTC. As protein: CASGQSGGYNEQFF.

There are many counts of this clonotype. The genes are TRBV10-3 and TRBJ2-1, with D unclear. Trimming left V 0 bases short and J 7 bases short, with 13 bases between. Looked up from germline, CDR1 is ENHRY and CDR2 is SYGVKD. The length of the CDR3 is 15 residues. CDR3 amino acids: CAISESGGRMNEQFF. DNA for the CDR3: TGTGCCATCAGTGAGTCCGGTGGCAGGATGAATGAGCAGTTCTTC.

At least ten counts were recorded for this clonotype. This chain joins TRBV25-1 and TRBJ2-5; no clear D. There are 11 residues in the CDR3. Germline CDR1 is MGHDK and CDR2 is SYGVNS. V was shortened by 1 base and J by 6 bases, with 3 bases between the two germline ends. CDR3 DNA: TGTGCCAGCAGTGAATTTCAGACCCAGTACTTC. It is translated as CASSEFQTQYF.

In this sample, this clonotype turned up many times. Here the CDR3 DNA reads TGCGCCAGCAGTAAACAAGAGACCCAGTACTTC. The encoded protein is CASSKQETQYF. V gene TRBV5-1 combines with J gene TRBJ2-5, with D unclear. The CDR3 contains 11 residues. V lost 5 bases and J lost 2, with 4 bases in between. Looked up from germline, CDR1 is SGHRS and CDR2 is YFSETQ.

This clonotype appeared a few times. The chain links TRBV20-1 to TRBJ2-5; no reliable D call. Trimming pared 0 bases from V and 2 bases from J, leaving 13 bases between. The germline gives CDR1 DFQATT, CDR2 SNEGSKA (reference sequence). CDR3 length equals 15 residues. The CDR3 DNA sequence: TGCAGTGCTAGAGATTGGGCAACTAATCAAGAGACCCAGTACTTC. Its protein product is CSARDWATNQETQYF.